Listed below are T cell receptor beta chains from one sample, sequenced in a study of T cell responses to AZD1222 COVID-19 vaccine. Sequencing used immunoSEQ multiplex PCR; TCRdb keeps in-frame clones, though not all of them. This table holds approximately 110,000 clones, over 80% found once. The sample in question was peripheral blood, obtained on day 0 of AZD1222 vaccination. These receptors all come from an adult in good health. The CDR3 runs from the conserved cysteine through the conserved F or W. A D gene is named only where the DNA matches it firmly. Clone size is not always given. Where it is, it says once, few, many or a class for expanded clones.

TRBJ2-2,TRBV10-3,.,TRBD1,CAIRGQTQAGELFF,TGTGCCATCAGGGGACAGACCCAGGCCGGGGAGCTGTTTTTT
TRBJ1-4,TRBV12-3/TRBV12-4,.,.,CASSRDYGEKLFF,TGTGCCAGCAGCAGGGACTATGGTGAAAAACTGTTTTTT
TRBJ1-6,TRBV3-1/TRBV3-2,.,.,CASSQGHNNSPLHF,TGTGCCAGCAGCCAGGGACATAATAATTCACCCCTCCACTTT
TRBJ1-1,TRBV10-3,.,.,CAISADPENTEAFF,TGTGCCATCAGCGCGGACCCCGAGAACACTGAAGCTTTCTTT
TRBJ2-1,TRBV9,.,TRBD1,CASSARTGVYNEQFF,TGTGCCAGCAGCGCCCGGACAGGAGTATACAATGAGCAGTTCTTC
TRBJ2-7,TRBV7-2,.,.,CASSTSGSSYEQYF,TGTGCCAGCAGCACCTCCGGGAGCTCCTACGAGCAGTACTTC
TRBJ1-5,TRBV5-4,.,.,CASSLAPNQPQHF,TGTGCCAGCAGCCTAGCTCCCAATCAGCCCCAGCATTTT
TRBJ1-1,TRBV13,.,.,CASSLVREGLDTEAFF,TGTGCCAGCAGCTTAGTTAGGGAAGGTCTGGACACTGAAGCTTTCTTT
TRBJ2-7,TRBV6-2/TRBV6-3,.,.,CASSYPSSSYEQYF,TGTGCCAGCAGTTACCCCAGTAGCTCCTACGAGCAGTACTTC
TRBJ2-5,TRBV19,.,.,CASSIQSGRTGAQYF,TGTGCCAGTAGTATCCAGAGCGGACGGACCGGGGCCCAGTACTTC
TRBJ2-4,TRBV7-8,.,TRBD1,CASSLVDRVLAKNIQYF,TGTGCCAGCAGCTTAGTGGACAGGGTTCTAGCCAAAAACATTCAGTACTTC
TRBJ1-1,TRBV6-5,once,TRBD1,CASSGTAPNTEAFF,TGTGCCAGCAGCGGGACAGCCCCTAACACTGAAGCTTTCTTT
TRBJ1-1,TRBV15,few,TRBD1,CATSRPATGMNTEAFF,TGTGCCACCAGCAGACCCGCGACAGGGATGAACACTGAAGCTTTCTTT
TRBJ1-6,TRBV6-5,.,.,CASSYSMQGGSPLHF,TGTGCCAGCAGTTACTCGATGCAGGGAGGTTCACCCCTCCACTTT
TRBJ2-7,TRBV15,.,TRBD2,CATSRDVPSGRVTYEQYF,TGTGCCACCAGCAGAGACGTGCCTAGCGGGAGGGTGACCTACGAGCAGTACTTC
TRBJ1-1,TRBV18,once,.,CASEWGGTEAFF,TGTGCCAGCGAGTGGGGGGGTACTGAAGCTTTCTTT
TRBJ1-1,TRBV30,once,.,CAWNGGTPGVAFF,TGTGCCTGGAACGGGGGGACCCCCGGAGTAGCTTTCTTT
TRBJ1-2,TRBV6-5,.,.,CASSYSIQASGYTF,TGTGCCAGCAGTTACTCTATCCAGGCCAGCGGCTACACCTTC
TRBJ1-2,TRBV3-1/TRBV3-2,.,.,CASGGTFNYGYTF,TGTGCCAGCGGGGGAACATTTAACTATGGCTACACCTTC
TRBJ2-2,TRBV5-1,few,.,CASSRGLLRGGELFF,TGCGCCAGCAGCCGGGGACTCCTGCGAGGCGGGGAGCTGTTTTTT
TRBJ1-2,TRBV12-3/TRBV12-4,.,.,CASSLGDGYTF,TGTGCCAGCAGTCTCGGCGATGGCTACACCTTC
TRBJ2-7,TRBV5-1,.,TRBD1,CASSSRGPTYEQYF,TGCGCCAGCAGCTCTAGGGGGCCCACCTACGAGCAGTACTTC
TRBJ1-2,TRBV30,.,.,CAWSVQGAEGGYTF,TGTGCCTGGAGTGTACAAGGGGCAGAGGGAGGCTACACCTTC
TRBJ2-1,TRBV7-2,.,.,CASSSSRYEQFF,TGTGCCAGCAGCTCATCTCGATATGAGCAGTTCTTC
TRBJ2-3,TRBV5-4,.,.,CASSLEGVEDTQYF,TGTGCCAGCAGCTTGGAAGGGGTCGAAGATACGCAGTATTTT
TRBJ2-5,TRBV6-2/TRBV6-3,once,TRBD2,CASSYGTSGLQETQYF,TGTGCCAGCAGTTATGGGACTAGCGGGCTACAAGAGACCCAGTACTTC
TRBJ1-5,TRBV11-2,.,.,CASSLDGLAPQHF,TGTGCCAGCAGCTTGGACGGTTTGGCGCCCCAGCATTTT
TRBJ2-6,TRBV5-1,.,.,CASSLEDSSSGANVLTF,TGCGCCAGCAGCTTGGAGGATAGCAGCTCTGGGGCCAACGTCCTGACTTTC
TRBJ1-5,TRBV7-9,.,.,CASSLGQYNQPQHF,TGTGCCAGCAGCTTAGGACAGTACAATCAGCCCCAGCATTTT
TRBJ2-7,TRBV6-1,.,.,CASSEGLRQGKDEQYF,TGTGCCAGCAGTGAAGGTTTGAGGCAGGGTAAGGACGAGCAGTACTTC
TRBJ2-3,TRBV7-8,.,TRBD1,CASSLVGTGLTDTQYF,TGTGCCAGCAGCTTAGTCGGGACAGGGTTGACAGATACGCAGTATTTT
TRBJ1-1,TRBV7-9,.,.,CASSLVGNTEAFF,TGTGCCAGCAGCTTAGTTGGGAACACTGAAGCTTTCTTT
TRBJ1-3,TRBV19,.,.,CASSPTGDGNTIYF,TGTGCCAGTAGCCCGACCGGGGATGGAAACACCATATATTTT
TRBJ1-5,TRBV25-1,.,.,CASSASQGFQPQHF,TGTGCCAGCAGTGCCTCACAGGGTTTCCAGCCCCAGCATTTT
TRBJ1-1,TRBV29-1,.,.,CSVARGPNTEAFF,TGCAGCGTTGCTCGGGGCCCGAACACTGAAGCTTTCTTT
TRBJ1-2,TRBV7-2,.,TRBD1,CASSGTGQGYGYTF,TGTGCCAGCAGCGGTACGGGACAGGGCTATGGCTACACCTTC
TRBJ1-1,TRBV28,.,.,CASSGMGSLGAEAFF,TGTGCCAGCAGTGGTATGGGAAGCCTTGGGGCTGAAGCTTTCTTT
TRBJ2-5,TRBV5-6,.,TRBD2,CASSLLREVQETQYF,TGTGCCAGCAGCTTGTTGCGGGAGGTACAAGAGACCCAGTACTTC
TRBJ2-1,TRBV11-2,.,.,CASSSYLYNEQFF,TGTGCCAGCAGCTCCTACTTGTACAATGAGCAGTTCTTC
TRBJ1-1,TRBV4-2,.,TRBD1,CASSLPDRGGTEAFF,TGTGCCAGCAGCCTCCCAGACAGGGGCGGAACTGAAGCTTTCTTT
TRBJ2-5,TRBV5-1,.,TRBD2,CASSLAGGETQYF,TGCGCCAGCAGCTTGGCGGGAGGGGAGACCCAGTACTTC
TRBJ1-1,TRBV30,.,.,CAWATGGYTEAFF,TGTGCCTGGGCTACGGGAGGGTACACTGAAGCTTTCTTT
TRBJ1-3,TRBV9,.,.,CASSAAGGNTIYF,TGTGCCAGCAGCGCCGCGGGGGGAAACACCATATATTTT
TRBJ1-2,TRBV2,.,.,CASSMTGNNYGYTF,TGTGCCAGCAGTATGACAGGCAATAACTATGGCTACACCTTC
TRBJ2-1,TRBV7-8,.,TRBD1,CASCLGQGGRNEQFF,TGTGCCAGCTGCCTGGGACAGGGAGGTAGAAATGAGCAGTTCTTC
TRBJ2-5,TRBV6-2/TRBV6-3,once,TRBD1,CASSFWTGQETQYF,TGTGCCAGCAGTTTTTGGACAGGACAAGAGACCCAGTACTTC
TRBJ1-2,TRBV11-1,.,TRBD1,CASSRTGGERGYTF,TGTGCCAGCAGCAGGACAGGGGGCGAACGTGGCTACACCTTC
TRBJ1-2,TRBV15,.,TRBD1,CATSRVDRDIYGYTF,TGTGCCACCAGCAGAGTGGACAGGGACATCTATGGCTACACCTTC
TRBJ2-2,TRBV20-1,.,TRBD2,CSASSAGDWVTGELFF,TGCAGTGCTAGTTCAGCGGGAGATTGGGTCACCGGGGAGCTGTTTTTT
TRBJ2-5,TRBV5-6,.,TRBD2,CASSFVAGARGTQYF,TGTGCCAGCAGCTTTGTAGCGGGGGCTAGGGGGACCCAGTACTTC
TRBJ2-5,TRBV18,.,.,CASSPAINQETQYF,TGTGCCAGCTCACCAGCGATTAACCAAGAGACCCAGTACTTC